This T cell receptor beta chain comes out of a study of OX40 agonist ivuxolimab in advanced cancers. Measured with immunoSEQ multiplex PCR; TCRdb has only the in-frame clones, and not every one. The sample records tens of thousands of clones, approximately 86% being singletons. CDR3 length: 13 residues. Looked up from germline, CDR1 is SGHDN and CDR2 is FVKESK. Trimming removed 0 bases at V and 5 bases at J, with 8 bases between. On this clone itself: The same CDR3 is also encoded by other DNA sequences in this sample.

The sequencing here drew on CD4+ or CD8+ T cells sorted from blood, taken in a trial of the OX40 agonist ivuxolimab. This rearrangement joins TRBV14 to TRBJ2-7; no clear D. The receptor's source is an adult with an advanced solid tumor such as melanoma, head and neck, liver or kidney cancer. CDR3 in amino acids: CASSQEVLDEQYF. The CDR3 nucleotides read TGTGCCAGCAGCCAAGAGGTCCTTGACGAGCAGTACTTC. The full variable domain, with the rest looked up from reference TRBV14 and TRBJ2-7, is EAGVTQFPSHSVIEKGQTVTLRCDPISGHDNLYWYRRVMGKEIKFLLHFVKESKQDESGMPNNRFLAERTGGTYSTLKVQPAELEDSGVYFCASSQEVLDEQYFGPGTRLTVT.